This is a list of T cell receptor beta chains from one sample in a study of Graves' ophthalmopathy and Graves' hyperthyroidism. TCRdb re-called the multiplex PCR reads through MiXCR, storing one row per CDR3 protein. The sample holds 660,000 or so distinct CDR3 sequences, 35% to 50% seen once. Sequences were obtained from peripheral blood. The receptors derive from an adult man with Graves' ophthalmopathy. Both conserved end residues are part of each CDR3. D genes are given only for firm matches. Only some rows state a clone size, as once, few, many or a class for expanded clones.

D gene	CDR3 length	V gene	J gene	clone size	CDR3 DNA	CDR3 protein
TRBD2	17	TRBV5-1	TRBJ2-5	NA	TGCGCCAGCAGCGAGGGGGGTATTAGCGGGGGTCAAGGGACCCAGTACTTC	CASSEGGISGGQGTQYF
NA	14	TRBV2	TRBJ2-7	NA	TGTGCCAGCAGTGTTGGGGGCAGTACGGGAGAGCAGTACTTC	CASSVGGSTGEQYF
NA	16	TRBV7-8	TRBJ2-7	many	TGTGCCAGCAGCTTAGGATCAGGCAGGGGGGCTAACGAGCAGTACTTC	CASSLGSGRGANEQYF
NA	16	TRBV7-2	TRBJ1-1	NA	TGTGCCAGCAGCCAACCCACCGGGATTTTGAGCACTGAAGCTTTCTTT	CASSQPTGILSTEAFF
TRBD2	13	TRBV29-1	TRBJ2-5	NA	TGCAGCGTTGGACTAGCGGGATCAGAGACCCAGTACTTC	CSVGLAGSETQYF
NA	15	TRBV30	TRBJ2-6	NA	TGTGCCTGGAGGGCGGGGTCCTCTGGGGCCAACGTCCTGACTTTC	CAWRAGSSGANVLTF
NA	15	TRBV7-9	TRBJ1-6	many	TGTGCCAGCAGCCTCCCGGGGGCGGAAAATTCACCCCTCCACTTT	CASSLPGAENSPLHF
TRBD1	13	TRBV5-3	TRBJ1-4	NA	TGTGCCAGCAGCATGACAGGGTCTGAAAAACTGTTTTTT	CASSMTGSEKLFF
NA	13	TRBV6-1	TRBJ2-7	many	TGTGCCAGCAGTCCTAGCGCACCCTACGAGCAGTACTTC	CASSPSAPYEQYF
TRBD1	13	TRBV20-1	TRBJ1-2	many	TGCAGTGCTGGGACAGGGCCTGACTATGGCTACACCTTC	CSAGTGPDYGYTF
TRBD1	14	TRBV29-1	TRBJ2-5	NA	TGCAGCCAAGATGGGACAGGGGGCGCAGAGACCCAGTACTTC	CSQDGTGGAETQYF
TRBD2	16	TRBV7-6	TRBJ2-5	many	TGTGCCAGCAGCGCGGGTAGCGGGAGGGCCGAAGAGACCCAGTACTTC	CASSAGSGRAEETQYF
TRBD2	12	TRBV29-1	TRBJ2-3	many	TGCAGCTCCGGGGGGGGAACAGATACGCAGTATTTT	CSSGGGTDTQYF
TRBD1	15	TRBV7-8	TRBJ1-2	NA	TGTGCCAGCAGCTCACAACACGGGACAGGGCAGGGCTACACCTTC	CASSSQHGTGQGYTF
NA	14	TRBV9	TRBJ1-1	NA	TGTGCCAGCAGCGTACAGGTTAAGAACACTGAAGCTTTCTTT	CASSVQVKNTEAFF
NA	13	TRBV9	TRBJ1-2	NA	TGTGCCAGCAGCGTAGGGACCCGGAGGGGCTACACCTTC	CASSVGTRRGYTF
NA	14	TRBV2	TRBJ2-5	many	TGTGCCAGCAGTGAAGCTACAGGGTATGAGACCCAGTACTTC	CASSEATGYETQYF